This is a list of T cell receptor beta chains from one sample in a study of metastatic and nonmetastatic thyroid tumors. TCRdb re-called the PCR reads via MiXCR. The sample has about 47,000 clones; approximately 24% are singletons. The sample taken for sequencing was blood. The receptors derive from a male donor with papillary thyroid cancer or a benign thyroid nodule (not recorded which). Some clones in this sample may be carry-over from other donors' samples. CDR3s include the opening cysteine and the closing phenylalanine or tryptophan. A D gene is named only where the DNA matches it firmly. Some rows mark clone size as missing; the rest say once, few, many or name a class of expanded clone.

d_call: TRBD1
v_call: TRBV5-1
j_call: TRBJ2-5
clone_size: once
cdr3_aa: CASSQLTGGQETQYF
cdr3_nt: TGCGCCAGCAGCCAGCTGACAGGGGGCCAAGAGACCCAGTACTTC

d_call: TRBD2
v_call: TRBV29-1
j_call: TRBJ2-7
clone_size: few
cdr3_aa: CSVILAGVGYEQYF
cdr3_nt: TGCAGCGTTATATTAGCGGGGGTTGGCTACGAGCAGTACTTC

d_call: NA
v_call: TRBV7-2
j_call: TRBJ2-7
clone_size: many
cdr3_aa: CASSLTRGRDPYF
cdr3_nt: TGTGCCAGCAGCCTGACGAGGGGCAGGGACCCATACTTC

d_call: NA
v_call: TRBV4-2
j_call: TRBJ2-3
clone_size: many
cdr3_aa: CASSGGHPDTSTDTQYF
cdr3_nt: TGTGCCAGCAGCGGGGGACACCCAGACACTAGCACAGATACGCAGTATTTT

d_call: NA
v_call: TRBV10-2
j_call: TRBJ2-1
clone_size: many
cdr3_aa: CASSEVAEQFF
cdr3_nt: TGCGCCAGCAGTGAGGTAGCCGAGCAGTTCTTC

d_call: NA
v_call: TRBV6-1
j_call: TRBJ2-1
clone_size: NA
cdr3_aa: CASRSDSSREQFF
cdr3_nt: TGTGCCAGCAGGTCCGACTCTTCCAGAGAGCAGTTCTTC

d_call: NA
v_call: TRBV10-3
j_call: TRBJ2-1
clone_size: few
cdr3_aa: CAILEAGNEQFF
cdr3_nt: TGTGCCATCCTAGAAGCGGGCAATGAGCAGTTCTTC

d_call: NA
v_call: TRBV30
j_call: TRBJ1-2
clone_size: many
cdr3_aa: CAWFEMGPKGSYGYTF
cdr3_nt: TGTGCCTGGTTCGAAATGGGCCCCAAGGGCTCCTATGGCTACACCTTC

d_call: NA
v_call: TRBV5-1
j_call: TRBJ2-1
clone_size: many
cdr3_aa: CASRFRELTVHEQFF
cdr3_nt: TGCGCCAGCAGGTTCCGGGAGCTCACGGTCCATGAGCAGTTCTTC

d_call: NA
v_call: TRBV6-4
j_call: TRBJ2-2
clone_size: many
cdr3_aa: CASSGQDTGELFF
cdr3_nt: TGTGCCAGCAGTGGACAGGACACCGGGGAGCTGTTTTTT

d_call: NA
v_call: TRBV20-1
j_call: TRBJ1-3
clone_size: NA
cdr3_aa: CSARNKAQGSTIYF
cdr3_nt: TGCAGTGCTAGAAATAAGGCCCAAGGAAGCACCATATATTTT

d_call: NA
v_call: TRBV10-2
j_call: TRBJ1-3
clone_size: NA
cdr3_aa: CASSENGFSGNTIYF
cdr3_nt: TGCGCCAGCAGTGAAAACGGATTCTCTGGAAACACCATATATTTT

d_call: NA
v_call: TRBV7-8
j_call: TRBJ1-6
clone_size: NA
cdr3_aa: CASSLDGYNSPLHF
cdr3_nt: TGTGCCAGCAGCTTAGACGGTTATAATTCACCCCTCCACTTT

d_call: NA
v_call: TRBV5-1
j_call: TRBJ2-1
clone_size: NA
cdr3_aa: CASSLEGGPNEQFF
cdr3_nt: TGCGCCAGCAGCTTGGAAGGCGGACCGAATGAGCAGTTCTTC

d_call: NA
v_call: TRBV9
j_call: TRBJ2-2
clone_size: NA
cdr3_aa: CASSVRLVGTGGLFF
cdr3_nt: TGTGCCAGCAGCGTACGCCTTGTAGGAACCGGGGGGCTGTTTTTT

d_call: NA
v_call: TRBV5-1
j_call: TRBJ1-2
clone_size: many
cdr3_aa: CASSLKGRVGGYTF
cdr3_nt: TGCGCCAGCAGCTTAAAGGGAAGAGTTGGTGGCTACACCTTC

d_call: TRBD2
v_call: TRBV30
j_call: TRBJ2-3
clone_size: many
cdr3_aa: CAWGGLAGFRDTQYF
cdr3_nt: TGTGCCTGGGGGGGACTAGCGGGCTTTAGAGATACGCAGTATTTT

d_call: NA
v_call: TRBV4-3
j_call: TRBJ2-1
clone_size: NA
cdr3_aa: CASSQDTGIYNEQFF
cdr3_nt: TGCGCCAGCAGCCAAGATACGGGAATCTACAATGAGCAGTTCTTC

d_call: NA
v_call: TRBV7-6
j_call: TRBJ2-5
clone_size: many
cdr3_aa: CASSPSLRVQETQYF
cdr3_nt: TGTGCCAGCAGCCCCAGCTTGAGGGTCCAAGAGACCCAGTACTTC

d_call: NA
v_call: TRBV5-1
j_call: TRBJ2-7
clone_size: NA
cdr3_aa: CASSEAGVSYEQYF
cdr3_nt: TGCGCCAGCAGCGAAGCAGGAGTATCCTACGAGCAGTACTTC

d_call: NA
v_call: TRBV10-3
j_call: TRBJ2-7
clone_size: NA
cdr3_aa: CAIGHRANVLTFGAGAYEQYF
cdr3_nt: NA

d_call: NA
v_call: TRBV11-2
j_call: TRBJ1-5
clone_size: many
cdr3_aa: CASSLDGEQPQHF
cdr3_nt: TGTGCCAGCAGCCTTGACGGCGAGCAGCCCCAGCATTTT

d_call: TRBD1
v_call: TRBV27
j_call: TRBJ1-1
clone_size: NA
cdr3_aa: CASSTGGGTEAFF
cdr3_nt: TGTGCCAGCAGTACAGGGGGGGGAACTGAAGCTTTCTTT

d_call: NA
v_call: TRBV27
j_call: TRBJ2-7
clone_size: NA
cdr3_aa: CASSVSEISYEQYF
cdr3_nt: TGTGCCAGCAGTGTCAGCGAAATCTCCTACGAGCAGTACTTC

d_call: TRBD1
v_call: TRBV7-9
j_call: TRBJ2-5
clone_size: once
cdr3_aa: CASSLGTGAGWETQYF
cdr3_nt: TGTGCCAGCAGCTTGGGGACAGGGGCTGGTTGGGAGACCCAGTACTTC

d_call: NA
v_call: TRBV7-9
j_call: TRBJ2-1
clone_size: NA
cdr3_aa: CASSPRWDEQFF
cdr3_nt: TGTGCCAGCAGCCCTCGGTGGGATGAGCAGTTCTTC

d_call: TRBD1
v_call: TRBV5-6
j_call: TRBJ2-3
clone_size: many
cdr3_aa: CASSLGGQGGTDTQYF
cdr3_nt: TGTGCCAGCAGCTTGGGAGGCCAGGGGGGCACAGATACGCAGTATTTT

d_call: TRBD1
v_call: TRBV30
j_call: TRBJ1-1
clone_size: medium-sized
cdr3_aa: CAWSEQGLRNTEAFF
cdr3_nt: TGTGCCTGGAGTGAACAGGGGCTGCGGAACACTGAAGCTTTCTTT

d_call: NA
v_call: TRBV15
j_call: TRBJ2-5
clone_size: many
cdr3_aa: CATSRDWIIQETQYF
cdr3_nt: TGTGCCACCAGCAGAGACTGGATCATCCAAGAGACCCAGTACTTC

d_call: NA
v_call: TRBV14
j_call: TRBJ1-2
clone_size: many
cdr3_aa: CASSPQRNYGYTF
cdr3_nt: TGTGCCAGCAGCCCCCAGAGAAACTATGGCTACACCTTC

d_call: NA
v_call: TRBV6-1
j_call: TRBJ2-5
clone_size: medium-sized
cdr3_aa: CASSGVGAPGTQYF
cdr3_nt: TGTGCCAGCAGTGGGGTCGGGGCCCCGGGGACCCAGTACTTC

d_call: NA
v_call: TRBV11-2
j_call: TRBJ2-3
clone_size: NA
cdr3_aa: CASSFIPTDTQYF
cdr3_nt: TGTGCCAGCAGCTTTATCCCCACAGATACGCAGTATTTT

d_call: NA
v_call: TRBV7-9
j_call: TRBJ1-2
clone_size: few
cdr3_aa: CASSPRLEGGYVYTF
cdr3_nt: TGTGCCAGCAGCCCACGCCTCGAGGGGGGATATGTCTACACCTTC

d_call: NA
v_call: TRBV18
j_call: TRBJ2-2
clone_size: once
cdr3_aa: CASSPFSGANTGELFF
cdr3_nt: TGTGCCAGCTCACCATTCAGCGGAGCGAACACCGGGGAGCTGTTTTTT

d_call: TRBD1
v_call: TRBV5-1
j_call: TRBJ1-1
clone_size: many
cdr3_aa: CASSKRTGENTEAFF
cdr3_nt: TGCGCCAGCAGCAAAAGGACAGGAGAAAACACTGAAGCTTTCTTT

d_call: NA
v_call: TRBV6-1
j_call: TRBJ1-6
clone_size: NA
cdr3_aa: CASKGGGDGSPLHF
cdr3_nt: TGTGCCAGCAAAGGTGGGGGTGATGGGTCACCCCTCCACTTT

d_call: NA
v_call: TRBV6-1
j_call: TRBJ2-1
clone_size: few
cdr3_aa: CASSESIGGREQFF
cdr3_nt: TGTGCCAGCAGTGAATCCATCGGTGGCAGAGAGCAGTTCTTC

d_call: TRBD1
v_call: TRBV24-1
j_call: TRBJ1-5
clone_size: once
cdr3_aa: CATSDPSGRRQGRSNQPQHF
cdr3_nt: TGTGCCACCAGTGACCCCAGTGGGCGGAGACAGGGGCGAAGCAATCAGCCCCAGCATTTT

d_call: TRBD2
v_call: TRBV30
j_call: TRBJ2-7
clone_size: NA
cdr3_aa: CAWSPGTSGAPYEQYF
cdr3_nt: TGTGCCTGGAGTCCCGGTACTAGCGGGGCACCCTACGAGCAGTACTTC

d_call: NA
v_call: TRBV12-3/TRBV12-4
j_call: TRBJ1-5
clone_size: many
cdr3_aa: CASSLAAKAGGPQHF
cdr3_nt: TGTGCCAGCAGTTTAGCGGCCAAGGCTGGAGGGCCCCAGCATTTT

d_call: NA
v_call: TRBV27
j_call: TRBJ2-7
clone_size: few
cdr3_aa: CASSNNDWGEYEQYF
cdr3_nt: TGTGCCAGCAGCAACAACGACTGGGGAGAATACGAGCAGTACTTC

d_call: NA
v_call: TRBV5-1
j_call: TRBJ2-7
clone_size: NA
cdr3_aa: CASSFAVSYTYEQYF
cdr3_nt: TGCGCCAGCAGCTTTGCCGTGTCGTATACCTACGAGCAGTACTTC

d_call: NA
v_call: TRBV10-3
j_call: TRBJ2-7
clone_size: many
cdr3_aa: CAISEGLEYTGRGNEQYF
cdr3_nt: TGTGCCATCAGTGAGGGGCTCGAGTACACCGGCCGTGGGAACGAGCAGTACTTC

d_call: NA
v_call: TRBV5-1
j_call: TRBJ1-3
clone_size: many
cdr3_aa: CASSLDPVSGNTIYF
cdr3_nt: TGCGCCAGCAGCTTGGATCCGGTCTCTGGAAACACCATATATTTT

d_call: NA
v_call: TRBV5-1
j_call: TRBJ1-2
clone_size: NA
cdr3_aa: CASRVDPTGCYTF
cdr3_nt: TGCGCCAGCAGAGTGGACCCAACGGGTTGCTACACCTTC

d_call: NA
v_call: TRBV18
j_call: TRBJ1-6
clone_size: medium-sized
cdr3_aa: CASSPPNSPLHF
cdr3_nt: TGTGCCAGCTCACCACCTAATTCACCCCTCCACTTT

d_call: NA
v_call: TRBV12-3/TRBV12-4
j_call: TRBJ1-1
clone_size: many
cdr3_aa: CASSGQGLTEAFF
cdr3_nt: TGTGCCAGCAGTGGTCAGGGACTTACTGAAGCTTTCTTT

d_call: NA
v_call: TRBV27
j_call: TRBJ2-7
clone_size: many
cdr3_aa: CASSLSAGYEQYF
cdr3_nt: TGTGCCAGCAGTTTATCGGCGGGCTACGAGCAGTACTTC

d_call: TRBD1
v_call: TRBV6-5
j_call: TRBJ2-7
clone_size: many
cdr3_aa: CASSYEGASYEQYF
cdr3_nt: TGTGCCAGCAGTTACGAGGGGGCTTCCTACGAGCAGTACTTC

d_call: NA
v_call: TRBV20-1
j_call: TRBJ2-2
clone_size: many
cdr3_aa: CSASPRSGLTTGELFF
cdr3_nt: TGCAGTGCTAGCCCAAGATCGGGACTGACCACCGGGGAGCTGTTTTTT

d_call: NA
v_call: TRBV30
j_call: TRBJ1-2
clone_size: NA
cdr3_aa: CAWSPHFGTEYGYTF
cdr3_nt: TGTGCCTGGAGTCCCCACTTTGGGACGGAATATGGCTACACCTTC

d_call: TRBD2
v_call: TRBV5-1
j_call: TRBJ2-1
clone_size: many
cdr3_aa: CASSSVAGGTYNEQFF
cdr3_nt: TGCGCCAGCAGCTCCGTAGCGGGAGGAACCTACAATGAGCAGTTCTTC

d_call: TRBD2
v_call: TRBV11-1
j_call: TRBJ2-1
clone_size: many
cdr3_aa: CASSLFTPGRGEQFF
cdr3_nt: TGTGCCAGCAGCTTATTCACTCCGGGGAGGGGTGAGCAGTTCTTC